The 18 T cell receptor beta chains below come from one sample, sequenced in a study of T cell repertoires in cytomegalovirus infection. Antigen specificity for these receptors is unknown. Via MiXCR, TCRdb re-called the reads, giving one row per CDR3 protein. The sample includes 640,000 or so distinct CDR3 sequences, around 32% of them seen just once. The material was cultured PBMCs, obtained from culture after CMV antigen stimulation. Receptors originate from a human donor in good health (CMV status not recorded). Some clones in this sample may be carry-over from other donors' samples.

In this sample, this clonotype turned up a few times. J is TRBJ2-1 and V is TRBV11-2; D is perhaps TRBD1 or TRBD2 (5 bases each). The CDR3 is 16 residues long. Trimming left V 0 bases short and J 10 bases short, with 19 bases between. Germline values: CDR1 SGHAT, CDR2 FQNNGV. The CDR3 protein is CASSLDWRQGDGEQFF. CDR3 DNA: TGTGCCAGCAGCTTAGATTGGCGGCAGGGAGATGGCGAGCAGTTCTTC.

The chain links TRBV18 to TRBJ2-3; tentative D call: TRBD1 (6 bases). The CDR3 loop spans 13 amino acids. V gave up 0 bases and J gave up 8 bases, with 9 bases separating them. Germline loops: CDR1 KGHSH, CDR2 LQKENI. The CDR3 DNA sequence: TGTGCCAGCTCACCACCCCAGGGGCGTACGCAGTATTTT. Translated, it gives CASSPPQGRTQYF. The complete variable domain, with remaining parts taken from reference TRBV18 and TRBJ2-3, reads NAGVMQNPRHLVRRRGQEARLRCSPMKGHSHVYWYRQLPEEGLKFMVYLQKENIIDESGMPKERFSAEFPKEGPSILRIQQVVRGDSAAYFCASSPPQGRTQYFGPGTRLTVL.

This rearrangement joins TRBV5-6 to TRBJ2-1; 8 bases match TRBD2. This CDR3 has 15 amino acids. CDR1 and CDR2 (germline): SGHDT, YYEEEE. Unmatched junction bases numbered 7, after V lost 5 bases and J lost 3 bases. The CDR3 region has the DNA TGTGCCAGCAGAAGACGGGCGGGAGGCTACAATGAGCAGTTCTTC. This gives the protein CASRRRAGGYNEQFF.

The CDR3 sequence is CASSVGLAGSGEQFF. The CDR3 bases are TGTGCCAGCAGCGTGGGACTAGCGGGGTCGGGAGAGCAGTTCTTC. V usage is TRBV7-2 and J usage is TRBJ2-1; 13 nucleotides line up with TRBD2. The CDR3 length is 15 residues. Looked up from germline, CDR1 is SGHTA and CDR2 is FQGNSA. The V gene end was trimmed by 5 bases and the J gene end by 10 bases; junction bases not matched to a gene: 8.

This clonotype was observed many times. V usage is TRBV7-8 and J usage is TRBJ1-5; D perhaps matches TRBD1 (5 bases). V gave up 0 bases and J gave up 7 bases, with 10 bases separating them. CDR3 size: 14 residues. Germline CDR1 and CDR2: SGHVS and FQNEAQ. The CDR3 region has the DNA TGTGCCAGCAGCTTAGCGTCCAGGGAGCAGCCCCAGCATTTT. Translation gives CASSLASREQPQHF.

This clonotype was counted only a few times. The V gene is TRBV11-2, the J gene TRBJ2-1; 8 bases fit TRBD2. Germline-derived CDR1 and CDR2 are SGHAT and FQNNGV. The CDR3 covers 15 residues. Germline trimming cut 4 bases from V and 9 bases from J; bases unmatched to any gene: 11. As DNA, the CDR3 is TGTGCCAGCAGCTCCTCGGGGGGGCGGATGGGTGAGCAGTTCTTC. Protein product: CASSSSGGRMGEQFF.

This clonotype has at least ten counts. This chain joins TRBV12-3 or TRBV12-4 and TRBJ2-7; D not certain. The V end was cut by 6 bases, the J end by 9 bases, with 18 bases between. The CDR3 is 13 residues long. The CDR3 protein is CASSLSDPPAQYF. CDR3 bases: TGTGCCAGCAGCCTCTCGGACCCCCCAGCGCAGTACTTC.

V and J are TRBV20-1 and TRBJ2-1; weak D call: TRBD2 (6 bases). CDR1 DFQATT and CDR2 SNEGSKA come from the germline V gene (reference sequence). The CDR3 contains 16 residues. V was trimmed by 0 bases and J by 2 bases, leaving 14 bases between them. This chain's CDR3 is CSARDWGTLAYNEQFF. The CDR3 coding sequence is TGCAGTGCTAGAGACTGGGGGACTCTGGCCTACAATGAGCAGTTCTTC.

This clonotype was found a few times. The CDR3: CASSGRTSTDTQYF. CDR3 nucleotides: TGTGCCAGCAGCGGCAGGACTAGCACAGATACGCAGTATTTT. This chain joins TRBV7-6 and TRBJ2-3; D may be TRBD2 (5 bases). The V gene's germline CDR1 is SGHVS and CDR2 FNYEAQ. This CDR3 has 14 amino acids. With 5 bases removed from V and 0 bases from J, the gap between germline ends came to 9 bases.

This clonotype came up a few times. The chain uses TRBV6-6 and TRBJ2-3; D might be TRBD1 or TRBD2, each matching 5 bases. Trimming left V 5 bases short and J 3 bases short, with 12 bases between. Germline V gene sequence: CDR1 MNHNY, CDR2 SVGAGI (reference sequence). CDR3 size: 14 residues. The CDR3 DNA is TGTGCCAGCAGTGATCGAGGGGTTACAGATACGCAGTATTTT. As protein: CASSDRGVTDTQYF.

This clonotype was found a few times. The rearrangement uses TRBV7-2 and TRBJ1-2, with D maybe TRBD1 (5 bases). Germline CDR1 is SGHTA and CDR2 is FQGNSA. The CDR3 is 13 residues long. V dropped 1 base and J dropped 7 bases, with 10 bases sitting between them. Here the CDR3 DNA reads TGTGCCAGCAGCTTAGGGGGGGTCCTTGGCTACACCTTC. Translation gives CASSLGGVLGYTF.

This chain uses TRBV10-3 with TRBJ2-7, with 7 bases fitting TRBD2. The CDR3 length is 13 residues. Germline values: CDR1 ENHRY, CDR2 SYGVKD. The V segment lost 10 bases and the J segment 7 bases; nucleotides outside the gene matches: 13. CDR3 coding DNA: TGTGCCACCGGAGGTCGGGGGGAGAGTGAGCAGTACTTC. It codes for CATGGRGESEQYF.

The CDR3 DNA sequence: TGTGCCAGCAGCCTAAGAGGACAGGGTAACTATGGCTACACCTTC. This sequence encodes CASSLRGQGNYGYTF. The rearrangement joins TRBV28 to TRBJ1-2; TRBD1 aligns across 8 bases. Germline V lookup: CDR1 MDHEN, CDR2 SYDVKM. V was pared by 6 bases and J by 1 base, with 7 bases of the junction left unmatched. This CDR3 is built from 15 residues.

The V gene is TRBV6-6, the J gene TRBJ1-5; no clear D gene. Germline values: CDR1 MNHNY, CDR2 SVGAGI (reference sequence). The CDR3 sequence is 15 residues long. Trimming took off 5 bases at V and 4 bases at J, with 15 bases between the two ends. The CDR3 DNA is TGTGCCAGCAGTAGCCTTTGGACGGCGAATCAGCCCCAGCATTTT. Translated, it gives CASSSLWTANQPQHF.

This clonotype showed up just a few times. The rearrangement uses TRBV7-2 and TRBJ2-5, with D uncertain. V gave up 4 bases and J gave up 5 bases, with 11 bases separating them. The CDR3 sequence is 13 residues long. Germline values: CDR1 SGHTA, CDR2 FQGNSA. The CDR3 DNA sequence: TGTGCCAGCAGCTCCCCTACTCGGGAGACCCAGTACTTC. Translated, it gives CASSSPTRETQYF.

In its sample, this clonotype was seen many times. The rearrangement joins TRBV7-9 to TRBJ1-3; D perhaps matches TRBD1 (5 bases). CDR3 length: 17 amino acids. V lost 1 base, J lost 0 bases, and 13 bases lay in between. The germline V gene encodes CDR1 SEHNR and CDR2 FQNEAQ (reference sequence). DNA for the CDR3: TGTGCCAGCAGCTTAGTCTCGGGGGGGGTCTCTGGAAACACCATATATTTT. It encodes CASSLVSGGVSGNTIYF.

This sequence joins TRBV6-1 and TRBJ2-1; 9 bases align to TRBD1. Trimming at V came to 5 bases and at J to 2 bases, leaving 4 bases not matched to a gene. The CDR3 contains 15 residues. Germline V gene data show CDR1 as MNHNS and CDR2 as SASEGT. The CDR3 region is CASSNRQGAYNEQFF. The CDR3 DNA reads as TGTGCCAGCAGTAACAGACAGGGGGCCTACAATGAGCAGTTCTTC.

The V call is TRBV5-4, the J call TRBJ2-7, with 9 bases fitting TRBD2. Germline loops: CDR1 SGHNT, CDR2 YYREEE (reference sequence). The J segment lost 3 bases and the V segment lost 2 bases, leaving 9 bases of the junction unmatched. CDR3 length: 16 residues. CDR3 residues: CASSLGLLAGNYEQYF. As DNA, the CDR3 is TGTGCCAGCAGCTTAGGTCTGCTAGCGGGAAACTACGAGCAGTACTTC. The variable domain in full, completed from reference TRBV5-4 and TRBJ2-7, reads ETGVTQSPTHLIKTRGQQVTLRCSSQSGHNTVSWYQQALGQGPQFIFQYYREEENGRGNFPPRFSGLQFPNYSSELNVNALELDDSALYLCASSLGLLAGNYEQYFGPGTRLTVT.